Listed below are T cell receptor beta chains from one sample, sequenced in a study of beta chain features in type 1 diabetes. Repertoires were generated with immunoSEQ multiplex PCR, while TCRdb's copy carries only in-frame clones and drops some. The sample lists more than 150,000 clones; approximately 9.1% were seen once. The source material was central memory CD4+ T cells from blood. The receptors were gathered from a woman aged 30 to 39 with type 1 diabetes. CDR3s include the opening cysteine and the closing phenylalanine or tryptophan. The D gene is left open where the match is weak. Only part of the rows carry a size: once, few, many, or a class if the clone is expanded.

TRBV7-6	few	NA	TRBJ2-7	TGTGCTAGCAGCCCGACTGATCTCTCGGACGAGCAGTACTTC	CASSPTDLSDEQYF
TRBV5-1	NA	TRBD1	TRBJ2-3	TGCGCCAGCAGCTGGGGGACAGACACAGATACGCAGTATTTT	CASSWGTDTDTQYF
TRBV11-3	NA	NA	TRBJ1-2	TGTGCCAGCAGCCTCGGAGACTATGGCTACACCTTC	CASSLGDYGYTF
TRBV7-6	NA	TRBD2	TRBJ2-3	TGTGCCAGCTCGGGACTAGCGGGACCCCGGGATACGCAGTATTTT	CASSGLAGPRDTQYF
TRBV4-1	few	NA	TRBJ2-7	TGCGCCAGCAGCCCCCAGGAGGACGGATACTCCTACGAGCAGTACTTC	CASSPQEDGYSYEQYF
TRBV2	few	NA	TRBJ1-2	TGTGCCAGCAGGTCAGGGAGGGTTTATGGCTACACCTTC	CASRSGRVYGYTF
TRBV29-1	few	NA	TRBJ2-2	TGCAGCGTCCTGAGACAGACAGAGAACACCGGGGAGCTGTTTTTT	CSVLRQTENTGELFF
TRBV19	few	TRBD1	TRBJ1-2	TGTGCCAGTACCGCCGGACAGGGAAGGTATGGCTACACCTTC	CASTAGQGRYGYTF
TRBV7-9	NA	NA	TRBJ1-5	TGTGCCAGTCAGCTTACCCAGGGCCTCAACGGCAATCAGCCCCAGCATTTT	CASQLTQGLNGNQPQHF
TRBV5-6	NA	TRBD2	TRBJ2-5	TGTGCCAGCAGCCCGACTAGCTTAGAGACCCAGTACTTC	CASSPTSLETQYF
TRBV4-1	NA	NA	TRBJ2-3	TGCGCCAGCAGCCAGAAGGGACTCCCCAGCACAGATACGCAGTATTTT	CASSQKGLPSTDTQYF
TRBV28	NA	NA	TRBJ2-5	TGTGCCAGCAGGCGGGGACCGAGAGTAGCCCAGTACTTC	CASRRGPRVAQYF
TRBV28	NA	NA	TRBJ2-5	TGTGCCAGCATCAGCGGGGAGACCCAGTACTTC	CASISGETQYF
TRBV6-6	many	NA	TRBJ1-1	TGTGCCAGCAGCCCCCCCGACGGGTACACTGAAGCTTTCTTT	CASSPPDGYTEAFF
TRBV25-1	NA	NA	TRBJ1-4	TGTGCCAGCAGTCCCAATGAGCGGGGAAAACTGTTTTTT	CASSPNERGKLFF
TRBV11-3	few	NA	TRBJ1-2	TGTGCCAGCAGCCCAGCGGGGACGAGCTCCGGCTACACCTTC	CASSPAGTSSGYTF
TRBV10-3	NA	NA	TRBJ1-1	TGTGCCATCAGTGAGTCGGGACAAGCGAACACTGAAGCTTTCTTT	CAISESGQANTEAFF
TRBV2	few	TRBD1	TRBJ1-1	TGTGCCAGCGGTGAACAGGGGCACACTGAAGCTTTCTTT	CASGEQGHTEAFF
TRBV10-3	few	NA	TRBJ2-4	TGTGCCATCAGCGAGACGGGTCCTCGGGACATTCAGTACTTC	CAISETGPRDIQYF
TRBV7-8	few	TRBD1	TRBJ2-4	TGTGCCAGCAGCTTACCAGTATACCGGGACAGCAAAAACATTCAGTACTTC	CASSLPVYRDSKNIQYF
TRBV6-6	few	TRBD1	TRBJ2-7	TGTGCCAGCAGTTACGAAGGGACAGGGGTCCACGAGCAGTACTTC	CASSYEGTGVHEQYF
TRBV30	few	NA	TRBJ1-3	TGTGCCTGGAGTGTATCAGGAAGAAACACCATATATTTT	CAWSVSGRNTIYF
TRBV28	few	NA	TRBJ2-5	TGTGCCAGCAGTCTTACAGGGAAGGAGACCCAGTACTTC	CASSLTGKETQYF
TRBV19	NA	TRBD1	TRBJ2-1	TGTGCCAGTAGTATTGGGACAGGGATCCATGAGCAGTTCTTC	CASSIGTGIHEQFF
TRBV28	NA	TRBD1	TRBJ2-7	TGTGCCAGCAGTTTAAGGGACAGGGGATACGAGCAGTACTTC	CASSLRDRGYEQYF
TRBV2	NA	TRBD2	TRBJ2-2	TGTGCCAGCAGTGAACCGGGAGGGACGAACACCGGGGAGCTGTTTTTT	CASSEPGGTNTGELFF
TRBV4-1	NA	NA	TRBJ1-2	TGCGCCAGCAGCCCCATGGCGGGGGGCTCAAGCTATGGCTACACCTTC	CASSPMAGGSSYGYTF
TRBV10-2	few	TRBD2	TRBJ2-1	TGCGCCAGCTCTGAACCGGGACTAGGGACCAATGAGCAGTTCTTC	CASSEPGLGTNEQFF
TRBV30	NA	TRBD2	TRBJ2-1	TGTGCCTGGAGTGTACGGGGGGATGAGCAGTTCTTC	CAWSVRGDEQFF
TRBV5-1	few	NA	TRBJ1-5	TGCGCCAGCAGCTTGGTTGGGGGCGACCAGCCCCAGCATTTT	CASSLVGGDQPQHF
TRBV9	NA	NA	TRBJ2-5	TGTGCCAGCAGCGTGGGAAATTGGGGCAACACCCAAGAGACCCAGTACTTC	CASSVGNWGNTQETQYF
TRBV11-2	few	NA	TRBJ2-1	TGTGCCAGCAGCTTCCGACAGAGTAATTACAATGAGCAGTTCTTC	CASSFRQSNYNEQFF
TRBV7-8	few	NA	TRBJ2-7	TGTGCCAGCAGCTCAGGACTGTACGAGCAGTACTTC	CASSSGLYEQYF
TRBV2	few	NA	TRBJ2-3	TGTGCCAGCAGTGTATCCCGCCCGGGAGTGGGTACAGATACGCAGTATTTT	CASSVSRPGVGTDTQYF
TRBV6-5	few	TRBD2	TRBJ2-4	TGTGCCAGCAGTAGGAGCGGGAGTGCCGGAAACATTCAGTACTTC	CASSRSGSAGNIQYF
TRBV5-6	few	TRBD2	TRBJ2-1	TGTGCCGGCACTAGCGGGAGGAATCACAATGAGCAGTTCTTC	CAGTSGRNHNEQFF
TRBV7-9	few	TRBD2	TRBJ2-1	TGTGCCAGCAGCTTTAGCGGGTACAATGAGCAGTTCTTC	CASSFSGYNEQFF
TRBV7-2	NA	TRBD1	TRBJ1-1	TGTGCCAGCAGCGGACAGGGAATCACTGAAGCTTTCTTT	CASSGQGITEAFF
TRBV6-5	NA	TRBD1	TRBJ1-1	TGTGCCAGCAGTAAAACCGACAGGGCGAACACTGAAGCTTTCTTT	CASSKTDRANTEAFF
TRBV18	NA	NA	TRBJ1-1	TGTGCCAGCTCACCACAAACCGAGCTGTTACTTTTTAACACTGAAGCTTTCTTT	CASSPQTELLLFNTEAFF
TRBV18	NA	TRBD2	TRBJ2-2	TGTGCCAGCTCACGAACTAGCGGGAGTAGCACCGGGGAGCTGTTTTTT	CASSRTSGSSTGELFF
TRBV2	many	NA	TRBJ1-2	TGTGCCAGCGACCGGGGAAACTATGGCTACACCTTC	CASDRGNYGYTF
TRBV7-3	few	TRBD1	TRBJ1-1	TGTGCCAGCAGCCAGACAGGGGACACTGAAGCTTTCTTT	CASSQTGDTEAFF
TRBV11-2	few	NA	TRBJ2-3	TGTGCCAGCAGCTTAAGAGCGGGCTTCAGTAGGGCTGATACGCAGTATTTT	CASSLRAGFSRADTQYF
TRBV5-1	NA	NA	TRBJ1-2	TGCGCCAGCAGCGCCCAGGGTTCCGACTATGGCTACACCTTC	CASSAQGSDYGYTF
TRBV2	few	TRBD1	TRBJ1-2	TGTGCCAGCGGGGAACAGGGGCAGGACTATGGCTACACCTTC	CASGEQGQDYGYTF